A selection of T cell receptor beta chains follows, all from one sample in a study of radiotherapy plus CTLA-4 blockade in lung cancer. Repertoires were generated with immunoSEQ multiplex PCR, while TCRdb's copy carries only in-frame clones and drops some. This table holds 45,000 to 60,000 clones, roughly 77% found once. The specimen comprised peripheral blood, sampled from a patient treated with radiotherapy plus ipilimumab. The origin of the receptors is a human donor with non-small cell lung cancer who had a complete response to radiotherapy plus ipilimumab. The CDR3 runs from the conserved cysteine through the conserved F or W.

v_call	j_call	cdr3_aa
TRBV28	TRBJ1-5	CASSLGGGPQHF
TRBV18	TRBJ1-3	CASSPPETGANTIYF
TRBV4-1	TRBJ2-3	CASSQKAPGTSGAVTQYF
TRBV6-6	TRBJ1-5	CASSYSAGGNQPQHF
TRBV7-9	TRBJ2-3	CASSLVLSDTQYF
TRBV6-5	TRBJ2-5	CASSYLVAGGETQYF
TRBV5-1	TRBJ2-1	CASKRLAGVNEQFF
TRBV7-9	TRBJ2-6	CASSLGRAGANVLTF
TRBV2	TRBJ1-3	CASSEALGARGNTIYF
TRBV19	TRBJ2-3	CASSLDRGYTDTQYF
TRBV5-1	TRBJ2-2	CASSILADANTGELFF
TRBV30	TRBJ1-1	CAWREGAGTEAFF
TRBV30	TRBJ2-5	CAWNPPTRYETQYF
TRBV5-4	TRBJ1-3	CASSPSRDSGNTIYF
TRBV29-1	TRBJ2-5	CSVGGTGRGETQYF
TRBV7-8	TRBJ2-7	CATSIPRSEQYF
TRBV4-3	TRBJ2-2	CASSQGTSGGPSLNTGELFF
TRBV7-9	TRBJ1-3	CASTPGQLSSGNTIYF
TRBV9	TRBJ2-3	CASSVRDRVSEDTQYF